This T cell receptor beta chain was captured by sequencing in a study of shared clonotypes between healthy human individuals (dated by TCRdb to the early 2020s). With regard to the full study: The cohort included a few men and two women between 18 and 49 years of age. To estimate repertoire size and how much clonotype sharing occurs between individuals, the study deeply sequenced the blood TCR repertoires of several healthy adults. To increase sequencing depth and limit assay-specific biases, TCR repertoire library preparation and sequencing were carried out by different laboratories using diverse techniques. Leukapheresis yielded between about 0.85 and 9 billion PBMCs per donor.

Note on this clone: Its antigen is currently not known. It has no much larger one-base neighbor in the sample; base qualities were not kept.

The study at large found these results: Based on pairwise subsampling, the degree of clonotype sharing among donors was expected to be affected by sequencing depth. Sampling was restricted to blood, and TCR repertoires in tissues likely differ from the TCR repertoires found in blood. The small number of donors limited the genetic and exposure-history diversity represented.

The CDR3 goes from the cysteine to the phenylalanine over 16 residues. Only the CDR3 DNA is retained, 48 bases long and in frame from the first base. The CDR1 and CDR2 encoded by the germline V gene are SGHRS and YFSETQ. The junction shows trimming of 4 bases on V and 5 bases on J, and the gene matches do not reach 7 bases of it. Healthy HIV-negative adults with no recently reported acute infections or vaccinations were included as donors. Every donor was a Caucasian adult residing in Nashville, Tennessee, USA. For unsorted samples, 100 million or so PBMCs were counted, and genomic DNA was extracted using the QIAamp DNA Blood Mini kit. Blood was collected by leukapheresis, and PBMCs were isolated by Ficoll-Histopaque density gradient centrifugation and then cryopreserved in liquid nitrogen vapor phase. Using the deep immunoSEQ assay, multiplex PCR amplified TCR CDR3 regions from genomic DNA. Extracted genomic DNA from each cell subset was spread evenly across all wells of several immunoSEQ 96-well plates, with each plate serving as a replicate. For unsorted PBMC, approximately 0.3 ug genomic DNA, equal to roughly 33,000 T cell genomes, was loaded into each replicate PCR. Ten immunoSEQ deep assay plates were used to sequence the unsorted PBMC genomic DNA. The purified libraries were quantified using a Qubit 3.0 fluorometer, sized with a Bioanalyzer 2100, and then quantified again using the KAPA Library Quantification kit. A separate single-read 150-cycle Illumina NextSeq 550 flow cell was used to sequence each immunoSEQ 96-well plate. Concerning the study's data processing: Because the immunoSEQ output included only junctional sequences and no quality scores, the filtering could not be the same as the filtering used for full-length reads. To assign V/J genes and CDR3, sequences were annotated against IMGT germline references using PyIR, a Python wrapper for IgBLAST v1.9. Reads were filtered out if the reads had weak V/J assignments (E-value above 1e-6), no CDR3, stop codons, out-of-frame junctions, or ambiguous translated residues. V3J clonotypes were defined by identical inferred V gene, J gene, and CDR3 amino acid sequence. Percentage overlap between repertoires was calculated by dividing the number of shared unique clonotypes by the size of the smaller repertoire. Three approaches were used to assess repertoire richness: RTK rarefaction, the Chao1 estimator, and Recon v2.1 estimates of unobserved clonotypes. Here the immuneACCESS table is served through TCRdb, limited to in-frame sequences with V and J called. Missing clones are a known gap in these copies; in checked studies unresolved V genes cover under half, and the rest lacks a known reason. V and J calls and clone size are those listed in that table; D and trimming were worked out from the DNA. This sample is represented by hundreds of thousands of clones; around 78% of them were singletons. Together, the top ten hold around 13% of the sample.

Here the chain combines TRBV5-1 and TRBJ1-4; 11 middle bases align to TRBD1. This sequence originates from a woman in her thirties or forties in good health. Some clones in this sample may be carry-over from other donors' samples. Specimen: PBMCs. This receptor carries the CDR3 CASSPGQGVRNEKLFF. The DNA is TGCGCCAGCAGCCCGGGACAGGGGGTACGGAATGAAAAACTGTTTTTT.